This T cell receptor beta chain was obtained from a study of cytomegalovirus exposure and HLA in healthy donors. Researchers ran the PCR with 60 Vbeta and 13 Jbeta primers. The method was immunoSEQ multiplex PCR; TCRdb's version includes in-frame clones alone and lacks a portion of them. Among 170,000 or so clones listed, 80% were seen once. The length of the CDR3 is 15 residues. Trimming removed 0 bases at V and 5 bases at J, with 11 bases between. Germline CDR1 reads SGHVS; CDR2 reads FQNEAQ. This TCR came from a man aged 30 to 39 in good health and CMV-seropositive. Sequencing was performed on PBMCs. This chain uses TRBV7-8 with TRBJ1-5, with D possibly TRBD1 on 5 matching bases. The CDR3 coding sequence is TGTGCCAGCAGCTTAGCGCGGGGGGGGTATCAGCCCCAGCATTTT. Translating gives CASSLARGGYQPQHF. Drawing the rest from reference TRBV7-8 and TRBJ1-5, the complete variable domain is GAGVSQSPRYKVAKRGQDVALRCDPISGHVSLFWYQQALGQGPEFLTYFQNEAQLDKSGLPSDRFFAERPEGSVSTLKIQRTQQEDSAVYLCASSLARGGYQPQHFGDGTRLSIL.